The rows below give T cell receptor beta chains drawn from one sample of a study of shared clonotypes between healthy human individuals. Profiling relied on immunoSEQ multiplex PCR, and the TCRdb table lists in-frame clones only, not all of them. The sample carries about 1 million clones, approximately 68% recorded once. Sequencing was done on a sample of memory CD4+ T cells sorted from blood. The receptors originated from a man between 18 and 29 years old in good health. The CDR3 runs from the conserved cysteine through the conserved F or W. D genes are given only for firm matches. Rows give clone size only sometimes, using once, few, many, or a class for an expanded clone.

TGCGCCCCCATCAACGAGCAGTACTTC	CAPINEQYF	9	once	TRBJ2-7	NA	TRBV5-1
TGTGCCAGCAGAACTCCCGGCAGGGAGGGCTATGGCTACACCTTC	CASRTPGREGYGYTF	15	NA	TRBJ1-2	NA	TRBV6-5
TGTGCCAGCAGTTACGGTGGCTCGAATGAGCAGTTCTTC	CASSYGGSNEQFF	13	NA	TRBJ2-1	NA	TRBV6-6
TGTGCCTGGTATAAGGACGACGGCTACACCTTC	CAWYKDDGYTF	11	NA	TRBJ1-2	NA	TRBV30
TGTGCCAGCAGCTTAGAGGTCTGGACAGACTACACTGAAGCTTTCTTT	CASSLEVWTDYTEAFF	16	few	TRBJ1-1	NA	TRBV7-8
TGTGCCAGCACCCTAAAGAGAACTAGCGGGACCCGACCGCCCGGGGAGCTGTTTTTT	CASTLKRTSGTRPPGELFF	19	once	TRBJ2-2	TRBD2	TRBV7-4
TGTGCCAGCAGTTACTCCCCGGGACTTCCCACAGATACGCAGTATTTT	CASSYSPGLPTDTQYF	16	NA	TRBJ2-3	NA	TRBV6-5
TGTGCCAGCAGCCGCGGGACAACCTACGAGCAGTACTTC	CASSRGTTYEQYF	13	few	TRBJ2-7	NA	TRBV5-4
TGTGCCAGTAGTGCAGGTGGCAGGGGCTATAATTCACCCCTCCACTTT	CASSAGGRGYNSPLHF	16	NA	TRBJ1-6	NA	TRBV19
TGTGCCAGCAGTTTAGGGGGTAGGACAGTCCAAGAGACCCAGTACTTC	CASSLGGRTVQETQYF	16	NA	TRBJ2-5	NA	TRBV28
TGTGCCAGCAGAGCCGGGACAGCCTACGAGCAGTACTTC	CASRAGTAYEQYF	13	few	TRBJ2-7	TRBD1	TRBV6-1
TGTGCCAGCAGTTCGCAGGCACCCCAGGGCGGCGAGCAGTACTTC	CASSSQAPQGGEQYF	15	few	TRBJ2-7	NA	TRBV27
TGTGCCAGCAGCTTAGCGACGATGGGCGAGCAGTACTTC	CASSLATMGEQYF	13	NA	TRBJ2-7	NA	TRBV7-6
TGCGCCAGCGCCCCTACAGGGGGGAGGGAGACCCAGTACTTC	CASAPTGGRETQYF	14	NA	TRBJ2-5	TRBD1	TRBV4-1
TGTGCCAGCAGCCCCCTGGGGACAGGGTCATCCTACGAGCAGTACTTC	CASSPLGTGSSYEQYF	16	NA	TRBJ2-7	TRBD1	TRBV7-9
TGTGCCAGCTCACGCGAGGCGTCCTACGAGCAGTACTTC	CASSREASYEQYF	13	NA	TRBJ2-7	NA	TRBV18
TGTGCCAGCAGCCAAGCCGGTAGCGGGAGAGAGACCCAGTACTTC	CASSQAGSGRETQYF	15	NA	TRBJ2-5	TRBD2	TRBV14
TGCGCCAGCAGCCCGAACGGACAAGAGACCCAGTACTTC	CASSPNGQETQYF	13	once	TRBJ2-5	NA	TRBV5-1
TGCGCCAGCAGCCCCCGGGGGGACTATGGCTACACCTTC	CASSPRGDYGYTF	13	NA	TRBJ1-2	NA	TRBV5-1
TGTGCCAGCAGTTACGGGACAGGGGGCGCTGGCTACACCTTC	CASSYGTGGAGYTF	14	NA	TRBJ1-2	TRBD1	TRBV6-5
TGTGCCAGTCTCGGACTAGGGTGGGATACGCAGTATTTT	CASLGLGWDTQYF	13	once	TRBJ2-3	TRBD2	TRBV19
TGTGCCAGCAGCTCCTACTCGGGGGTTGGCGGGGAGCTGTTTTTT	CASSSYSGVGGELFF	15	NA	TRBJ2-2	NA	TRBV7-9
TGCGCCAGCAGGATAACACCGGACAGGGGGCCGGGCGGGGAGCTGTTTTTT	CASRITPDRGPGGELFF	17	NA	TRBJ2-2	TRBD1	TRBV5-1
TGTGCCAGCAGTGAATCTCACAGGGGGACCAATCAGCCCCAGCATTTT	CASSESHRGTNQPQHF	16	NA	TRBJ1-5	TRBD1	TRBV6-1
TGCGCCAGCAGCTTTAACGGGGGGGCCGTACAAGAGACCCAGTACTTC	CASSFNGGAVQETQYF	16	NA	TRBJ2-5	TRBD2	TRBV5-1
TGTGCCAGCACTTACAGGGGCAACACTGAAGCTTTCTTT	CASTYRGNTEAFF	13	NA	TRBJ1-1	TRBD1	TRBV6-6
TGTGCCAGCTCACCCTTGGGACAGGCCTCCTACGAGCAGTACTTC	CASSPLGQASYEQYF	15	NA	TRBJ2-7	TRBD1	TRBV18
TGTGCCAGCAGCGAAACAGACTATGGCTACACCTTC	CASSETDYGYTF	12	NA	TRBJ1-2	NA	TRBV11-2
TGTGCCAGCAGCTCTTGGGACCGATCTACCAATGGCTACACCTTC	CASSSWDRSTNGYTF	15	NA	TRBJ1-2	NA	TRBV7-9
TGTGCCAGCTGGGGACTTCGGGACACCGGGGAGCTGTTTTTT	CASWGLRDTGELFF	14	few	TRBJ2-2	NA	TRBV18
TGTGCCAGCAGTGAAGACCCTATGCTGGGGACCCTTCCTAATGAAAAACTGTTTTTT	CASSEDPMLGTLPNEKLFF	19	NA	TRBJ1-4	NA	TRBV6-1
TGTGCCAGCAGTTCCAGACTAGCGGGGGGGCAAGAGACCCAGTACTTC	CASSSRLAGGQETQYF	16	few	TRBJ2-5	TRBD2	TRBV6-6
TGTGCCAGCAGTTATGGACAGGGCGGTCAGCCCCAGCATTTT	CASSYGQGGQPQHF	14	NA	TRBJ1-5	TRBD1	TRBV6-5
TGTGCCAGTAGTGTTTTCGACGAGCAGTACTTC	CASSVFDEQYF	11	NA	TRBJ2-7	NA	TRBV2
TGTGCCAGCAGCTTCGGCCATGGGGAGGCCCAGTACTTC	CASSFGHGEAQYF	13	NA	TRBJ2-5	NA	TRBV5-6
TGTGCCAGCAGCTTAGGTGGTAGTTCGGGCCCCTACAATGAGCAGTTCTTC	CASSLGGSSGPYNEQFF	17	NA	TRBJ2-1	NA	TRBV7-2
TGTGCCAGCAGAGGTTACACTGAAGCTTTCTTT	CASRGYTEAFF	11	NA	TRBJ1-1	NA	TRBV28
TGCAGCCCCTACGGGATCGACAATGGCTACACCTTC	CSPYGIDNGYTF	12	NA	TRBJ1-2	NA	TRBV29-1
TGTGCCAGCTCACCACTGGCGGGGGCGCCCAATGAGCAGTTCTTC	CASSPLAGAPNEQFF	15	NA	TRBJ2-1	NA	TRBV18
TGTGCCAGCAGCCGACAGTTCTCTGGGGCCAACGTCCTGACTTTC	CASSRQFSGANVLTF	15	NA	TRBJ2-6	NA	TRBV9
TGTGCCAGCAGCCCCAGTTCTGGGGCCAACGTCCTGACTTTC	CASSPSSGANVLTF	14	few	TRBJ2-6	NA	TRBV7-8
TGTGCCAGCAGCTTGATTAGCGGGGGGCCAGAGACCCAGTACTTC	CASSLISGGPETQYF	15	NA	TRBJ2-5	TRBD2	TRBV5-4
TGCGCCAGCAGCTTGGGGGACAGGGACAGCAATGAGCAGTTCTTC	CASSLGDRDSNEQFF	15	NA	TRBJ2-1	TRBD1	TRBV5-1
TGTGCCAGCGAACTTGGACTAGCGGGGGGTTCTAGCACAGATACGCAGTATTTT	CASELGLAGGSSTDTQYF	18	NA	TRBJ2-3	TRBD2	TRBV2
TGCGCCAGCAGCTACGGGAGTGGTGAGACCCAGTACTTC	CASSYGSGETQYF	13	NA	TRBJ2-5	NA	TRBV5-1
TGTGCCAGCAGCTTACAGGGGGTAGAGACCCAGTACTTC	CASSLQGVETQYF	13	NA	TRBJ2-5	TRBD1	TRBV5-4
TGTGCCAGCAGCCCCCGACAGGGGATGAACACTGAAGCTTTCTTT	CASSPRQGMNTEAFF	15	NA	TRBJ1-1	TRBD1	TRBV9
TGTGCCAGCAGGAATTCAGGGTCTAGCGATTCGCCCCAGCATTTT	CASRNSGSSDSPQHF	15	NA	TRBJ1-5	NA	TRBV6-6
TGTGCCAGCAGTTTAACAGGGGGCCTGAACACTGAAGCTTTCTTT	CASSLTGGLNTEAFF	15	NA	TRBJ1-1	TRBD1	TRBV28
TGTGCCAGCAGCAGGGACGGAATCTATGGCTACACCTTC	CASSRDGIYGYTF	13	NA	TRBJ1-2	NA	TRBV11-2